This T cell receptor (beta chain) was documented in a study of blood T cell repertoires in COVID-19. For the study at large: The cDNA or gDNA used as material had been derived from T cells, B-cell-depleted T cells, or PBMCs.

Germline V gives CDR1 LGHNA, CDR2 YNFKEQ. CDR3 size: 13 residues. Trimming cost V 5 bases and J 0 bases, with 7 bases left between them. Profiled with immunoSEQ multiplex PCR; TCRdb holds only in-frame clones, not every one. The table lists more than 300,000 clones, around 83% of them singletons. The clonotype comes from a woman aged 45-65 years who had recovered from COVID-19. This rearrangement joins TRBV4-2 to TRBJ1-1; the D is unclear. Sample: PBMCs or T cells enriched from blood (not recorded which). CDR3 sequence: CASSIYLNTEAFF. The CDR3 DNA sequence: TGTGCCAGCAGCATTTATTTGAACACTGAAGCTTTCTTT.